These 5 T cell receptor beta chains were all obtained from the same sample, sequenced in a study of blood T cell repertoires in COVID-19. Assay used: immunoSEQ multiplex PCR; TCRdb lists only in-frame clones, some missing. The sample records 70,000 to 90,000 clones, over 65% being singletons. The specimen was peripheral blood. The receptors were sampled from a human donor in a cohort sampled during active COVID-19.

The CDR3 DNA reads TGTGCCAGCTCACCCCGCAACAGGGGAGGCGAAAAACTGTTTTTT. Protein product: CASSPRNRGGEKLFF. V gene TRBV18 combines with J gene TRBJ1-4; 7 nucleotides align to TRBD1. Trimming removed 3 bases from V and 8 bases from J; junction bases left unmatched: 9. The CDR3 loop spans 15 amino acids. Per the germline V gene, CDR1 is KGHSH and CDR2 is LQKENI.

The genes are TRBV11-3 and TRBJ1-1; 7 bases are shared with TRBD1. There are 13 residues in the CDR3. The V gene's germline CDR1 is SGHNT and CDR2 YENEEA. V lost 6 bases to trimming and J lost 1 base; unmatched junction nucleotides: 2. Written as DNA, the CDR3 is TGTGCCAGCAGTTGGACAGGGAACACTGAAGCTTTCTTT. Amino acids: CASSWTGNTEAFF. The full variable domain, rest sourced from reference TRBV11-3 and TRBJ1-1, is EAGVVQSPRYKIIEKKQPVAFWCNPISGHNTLYWYLQNLGQGPELLIRYENEEAVDDSQLPKDRFSAERLKGVDSTLKIQPAELGDSAVYLCASSWTGNTEAFFGQGTRLTVV.

This clone occurred a few times. The rearrangement uses TRBV27 and TRBJ1-4; D may be TRBD1 (6 bases). In germline, CDR1 is MNHEY, CDR2 SMNVEV (reference sequence). The CDR3 extends over 13 amino acids. V gave up 5 bases and J gave up 6 bases, with 10 bases separating them. CDR3 in amino acids: CASSPRGDEKLFF. DNA for the CDR3: TGTGCCAGCAGTCCCAGGGGAGATGAAAAACTGTTTTTT.

The chain carries TRBV2 and TRBJ2-2; 8 bases map to TRBD1. V lost 10 bases, J lost 4 bases, and 8 bases stayed unmatched. The germline V gene encodes CDR1 SNHLY and CDR2 FYNNEI. CDR3 size: 14 residues. The CDR3 loop reads CAITDRAVTGELFF. The CDR3 nucleotides read TGTGCCATAACGGACAGGGCGGTCACCGGGGAGCTGTTTTTT. The full variable domain, completed using reference TRBV2 and TRBJ2-2, is EPEVTQTPSHQVTQMGQEVILRCVPISNHLYFYWYRQILGQKVEFLVSFYNNEISEKSEIFDDQFSVERPDGSNFTLKIRSTKLEDSAMYFCAITDRAVTGELFFGEGSRLTVL.

The chain couples TRBV2 to TRBJ2-5, with D tentatively TRBD2 (5 bases). The CDR3 covers 12 residues. The germline CDR1 and CDR2 sequences are SNHLY and FYNNEI. Trimming shortened V by 3 bases and J by 5 bases, and 7 bases separated the two germline ends. CDR3 sequence (DNA): TGTGCCAGCAGTGAGGAGGCCGAGACCCAGTACTTC. Its protein product is CASSEEAETQYF.